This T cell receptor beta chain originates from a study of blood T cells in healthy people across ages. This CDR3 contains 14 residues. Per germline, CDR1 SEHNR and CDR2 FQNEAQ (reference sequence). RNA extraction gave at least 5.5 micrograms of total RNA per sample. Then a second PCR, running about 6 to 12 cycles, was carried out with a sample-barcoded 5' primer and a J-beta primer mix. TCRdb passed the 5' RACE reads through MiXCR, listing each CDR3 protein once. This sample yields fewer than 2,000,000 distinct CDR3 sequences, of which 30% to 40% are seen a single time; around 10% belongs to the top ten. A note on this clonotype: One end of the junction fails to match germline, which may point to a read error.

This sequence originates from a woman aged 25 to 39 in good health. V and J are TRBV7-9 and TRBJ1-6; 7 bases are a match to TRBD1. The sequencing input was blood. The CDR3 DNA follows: TGTGCCAGTAGCTTAACAGGGGCCAATTCACCCCTCCACTTT. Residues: CASSLTGANSPLHF.